This T cell receptor (beta chain) originates from a study of blood T cell repertoires in COVID-19. Study-level background: From T cells, B-cell-depleted T cells, or PBMCs came the material, which was cDNA or gDNA.

This CDR3 has 13 residues. From germline, CDR1 is MNHEY and CDR2 SMNVEV (reference sequence). V lost 7 bases, J lost 5 bases, and 3 bases stayed unmatched. In the source study's methods: How many nucleated cells were present was estimated from reference gene primer amplification. Some clones are missing from TCRdb's copy, which holds only in-frame ones; the method was immunoSEQ multiplex PCR. The DNA gave D and trimming, while V, J and clone size come from that table. Of over 40,000 clones listed, about 83% are singletons. Sequencing was done on a sample of peripheral blood. The clonotype was recovered from a human donor in a cohort sampled during active COVID-19. V usage is TRBV27 and J usage is TRBJ2-1, with 9 bases identical to TRBD1. CDR3 coding DNA: TGTGCCAGCACCCGGGACAGGGACAATGAGCAGTTCTTC. Protein product: CASTRDRDNEQFF.